This is a list of T cell receptor beta chains from one sample in a study of T cell clonotyping in hematopoietic cell transplantation. Assay: immunoSEQ multiplex PCR; the TCRdb copy retains only in-frame clones and omits some. The table records approximately 11,000 clones, around 90% of them present only once. Sequences were obtained from peripheral blood mononuclear cells. The origin of the receptors is a woman aged 45-65 years in good health. Some clones in this sample may be carry-over from other donors' samples. The CDR3 runs from the conserved cysteine through the conserved F or W. The D gene is left open where the match is weak. Not every row has a clone size; where given, it reads once, few, many or a size class.

cdr3_aa cdr3_nt v_call d_call j_call clone_size
CASRKREYTEAFF TGTGCCAGCAGGAAGAGGGAGTACACTGAAGCTTTCTTT TRBV11-2 NA TRBJ1-1 NA
CASSVVGRTGENQPQHF TGTGCCAGCAGCGTAGTGGGGAGGACAGGGGAGAATCAGCCCCAGCATTTT TRBV9 TRBD1 TRBJ1-5 NA
CASSLRAAVTQYF TGTGCCAGCAGCTTGCGGGCGGCAGTAACCCAGTACTTC TRBV5-6 NA TRBJ2-5 NA
CASSVRAGGTDTQYF TGTGCCAGCAGTGTAAGAGCGGGGGGGACAGATACGCAGTATTTT TRBV2 TRBD2 TRBJ2-3 once
CASSFSGNYEQYF TGCGCCAGCAGCTTTTCGGGGAACTACGAGCAGTACTTC TRBV5-1 NA TRBJ2-7 NA
CASSQDIDVVGGEKLFF TGCGCCAGCAGCCAAGATATCGACGTGGTTGGAGGCGAAAAACTGTTTTTT TRBV4-3 NA TRBJ1-4 NA
CASSQLDTEAFF TGTGCCAGCAGTCAATTGGACACTGAAGCTTTCTTT TRBV6-5 NA TRBJ1-1 NA
CASSQDGQGTYGYTF TGTGCCAGCAGCCAAGACGGACAGGGAACCTATGGCTACACCTTC TRBV4-2 TRBD1 TRBJ1-2 NA
CASSSSGSDTGELFF TGCGCCAGCTCCTCATCAGGGTCAGACACCGGGGAGCTGTTTTTT TRBV5-1 NA TRBJ2-2 NA
CASSLAPPGQGYGYTF TGCGCCAGCAGCTTGGCCCCCCCGGGACAGGGATATGGCTACACCTTC TRBV5-1 TRBD1 TRBJ1-2 once
CAWSATGVGSPLHF TGTGCCTGGAGTGCAACAGGGGTAGGCTCACCCCTCCACTTT TRBV30 TRBD1 TRBJ1-6 once
CASSEFEGLGNEQFF TGTGCCAGCAGTGAGTTTGAGGGCTTGGGAAATGAGCAGTTCTTC TRBV2 NA TRBJ2-1 NA
CASRTGRNVHQPQHF TGTGCCAGCAGGACAGGGCGGAACGTTCATCAGCCCCAGCATTTT TRBV19 TRBD1 TRBJ1-5 NA
CAWSVGLAGSYEQYF TGTGCCTGGAGTGTAGGACTAGCGGGGAGCTACGAGCAGTACTTC TRBV30 TRBD2 TRBJ2-7 NA
CASSQERRQGEETQYF TGTGCCAGCAGCCAAGAGAGAAGGCAGGGGGAAGAGACCCAGTACTTC TRBV4-2 TRBD1 TRBJ2-5 NA
CASSEQGTGDTQYF TGTGCCAGTAGCGAACAGGGGACCGGAGATACGCAGTATTTT TRBV19 TRBD1 TRBJ2-3 NA
CASSFGLAAYEQYF TGTGCCAGTAGTTTCGGACTAGCGGCCTACGAGCAGTACTTC TRBV19 TRBD2 TRBJ2-7 NA
CASSDRDSSPLHF TGTGCCAGCTCAGACCGGGACAGTTCACCCCTCCACTTT TRBV18 TRBD1 TRBJ1-6 NA
CASSFRKGNFVNEQFF TGTGCCAGCAGTTTTCGTAAGGGCAATTTCGTCAATGAGCAGTTCTTC TRBV28 NA TRBJ2-1 NA
CASSTQTSSYYEQYF TGTGCCAGCAGCACCCAGACTAGCTCCTACTACGAGCAGTACTTC TRBV7-2 TRBD2 TRBJ2-7 NA
CASSISRGPNTGELFF TGTGCCAGTAGTATTTCAAGGGGGCCAAACACCGGGGAGCTGTTTTTT TRBV19 TRBD1 TRBJ2-2 NA
CASRSAHRIAYNSPLHF TGTGCCAGCAGAAGTGCCCACAGGATAGCCTATAATTCACCCCTCCACTTT TRBV27 NA TRBJ1-6 NA
CASSYSGLAGRDTQYF TGTGCCAGCAGTTACTCTGGGCTAGCGGGGAGAGATACGCAGTATTTT TRBV6-6 TRBD2 TRBJ2-3 NA
CASRPGPNEKLFF TGTGCCAGCAGACCTGGTCCTAATGAAAAACTGTTTTTT TRBV28 NA TRBJ1-4 NA
CASSQDGAWDEQFF TGTGCCAGCAGCCAAGATGGGGCCTGGGATGAGCAGTTCTTC TRBV4-2 NA TRBJ2-1 NA
CASTEQGAWETQYF TGTGCCAGTACCGAACAGGGGGCCTGGGAGACCCAGTACTTC TRBV19 TRBD1 TRBJ2-5 NA
CASSELGNSGANVLTF TGTGCCAGCAGTGAATTGGGTAACTCTGGGGCCAACGTCCTGACTTTC TRBV6-1 NA TRBJ2-6 NA
CATKSGFTGELFF TGTGCCACCAAGTCAGGTTTCACCGGGGAGCTGTTTTTT TRBV19 NA TRBJ2-2 NA
CASRYGQDLTEAFF TGTGCCAGCAGGTACGGGCAGGACCTTACTGAAGCTTTCTTT TRBV6-1 NA TRBJ1-1 NA
CASSYTLARVDSNQPQHF TGTGCCAGCAGTTATACCTTAGCCCGGGTTGATAGCAATCAGCCCCAGCATTTT TRBV27 NA TRBJ1-5 NA
CASSRFPLVQETQYF TGCGCCAGCAGCCGTTTCCCCCTAGTCCAAGAGACCCAGTACTTC TRBV5-1 NA TRBJ2-5 once
CASSVSGGVQETQYF TGTGCCAGCAGCGTATCCGGGGGGGTCCAAGAGACCCAGTACTTC TRBV9 TRBD2 TRBJ2-5 NA
CASSLSPWTGGYEQYF TGTGCCAGCAGTTTATCCCCCTGGACAGGGGGCTACGAGCAGTACTTC TRBV28 TRBD1 TRBJ2-7 NA
CASSSQGAGSATDTQYF TGTGCCAGCAGCTCACAGGGCGCAGGGTCTGCGACAGATACGCAGTATTTT TRBV7-6 NA TRBJ2-3 NA
CGGGGTDTQYF TGCGGCGGGGGAGGCACAGATACGCAGTATTTT TRBV20-1 TRBD2 TRBJ2-3 NA
CASSQDIDSPLHF TGCGCCAGCAGCCAAGATATCGATTCACCCCTCCACTTT TRBV4-3 NA TRBJ1-6 NA
CASRVDSTSGNTIYF TGCGCCAGCAGGGTAGACAGCACGTCTGGAAACACCATATATTTT TRBV5-1 NA TRBJ1-3 NA
CASSVDSSYNEQFF TGTGCCAGCAGCGTTGACAGCTCCTACAATGAGCAGTTCTTC TRBV9 NA TRBJ2-1 NA
CASTIGYGSTEAFF TGTGCCAGCACTATAGGGTACGGGAGCACTGAAGCTTTCTTT TRBV6-5 NA TRBJ1-1 NA
CASSVPGQGAHEQYF TGTGCCAGCAGCGTCCCGGGACAGGGGGCCCACGAGCAGTACTTC TRBV5-4 TRBD1 TRBJ2-7 NA
CASSLEPRSQGRQGYTF TGTGCCAGCAGCTTAGAACCTAGATCCCAGGGTCGACAGGGCTACACCTTC TRBV11-2 NA TRBJ1-2 few
CASSATGTRGYGYTF TGTGCCAGCAGCGCGACCGGGACTCGGGGCTATGGCTACACCTTC TRBV9 NA TRBJ1-2 NA